Listed here are 24 T cell receptor beta chains from one sample, sequenced in a study of T cells in localized non-small cell lung cancer. Produced via immunoSEQ multiplex PCR; TCRdb's table is partial and in-frame only. The sample has 60,000 to 85,000 clones, roughly nine tenths seen once. Sequenced here: peripheral blood, sampled before any cancer treatment. These receptor sequences come from a male donor older than 55 with stage III squamous cell lung carcinoma.

This clone has just one count. The chain recombines TRBV5-6 with TRBJ2-3; TRBD2 matches at 9 bases. CDR3 size: 15 residues. Trimming removed 4 bases from V and 4 bases from J; junction bases left unmatched: 7. The germline gives CDR1 SGHDT, CDR2 YYEEEE. The CDR3: CASSMPQRGADTQYF. The CDR3 DNA reads TGTGCCAGCAGCATGCCCCAGCGGGGGGCAGATACGCAGTATTTT. The full variable domain, its missing parts supplied by reference TRBV5-6 and TRBJ2-3, is DAGVTQSPTHLIKTRGQQVTLRCSPKSGHDTVSWYQQALGQGPQFIFQYYEEEERQRGNFPDRFSGHQFPNYSSELNVNALLLGDSALYLCASSMPQRGADTQYFGPGTRLTVL.

Only one count was recorded for this clone. This sample includes further DNA sequences coding for the same CDR3. This sequence joins TRBV6-5 and TRBJ1-2, with D uncertain. Deletions cut 5 bases from V and 6 bases from J, with 16 bases between. Germline-derived CDR1 and CDR2 are MNHEY and SVGAGI. The CDR3 contains 14 residues. The CDR3 DNA is TGTGCCAGCAGTACCTTCGCGGGGTCCCATGGCTACACCTTC. It yields the protein CASSTFAGSHGYTF.

This chain links TRBV5-4 with TRBJ2-7; 7 bases match TRBD1. V lost 3 bases to trimming and J lost 3 bases; unmatched junction nucleotides: 3. Per the germline V gene, CDR1 is SGHNT and CDR2 is YYREEE (reference sequence). The CDR3 is made up of 13 amino acids. The CDR3 DNA sequence: TGTGCCAGCAGCTCAAGACAGGGCTACGAGCAGTACTTC. This gives the protein CASSSRQGYEQYF.

This clone was picked up a small number of times. The rearrangement uses TRBV18 and TRBJ2-5; D may be TRBD2 (6 bases). Deletions cut 3 bases from V and 3 bases from J, with 8 bases between. The V gene's germline CDR1 is KGHSH and CDR2 LQKENI. The CDR3 extends over 13 amino acids. Here the CDR3 reads CASSPSGEETQYF. CDR3 nucleotides: TGTGCCAGCTCACCTTCGGGGGAAGAGACCCAGTACTTC.

This CDR3 is CASIVGREAFF. The CDR3 DNA follows: TGTGCCAGCATAGTAGGACGTGAAGCTTTCTTT. The chain joins TRBV6-1 to TRBJ1-1, with unresolved D. The V end lost 7 bases, the J end lost 7 bases, and 10 bases lay between the germline ends. Per germline, CDR1 MNHNS and CDR2 SASEGT. The CDR3 totals 11 residues.

The chain carries TRBV6-1 and TRBJ1-1; 7 bases map to TRBD1. The V segment lost 10 bases and the J segment 4 bases; nucleotides outside the gene matches: 9. This CDR3 is built from 13 residues. The germline CDR1 and CDR2 sequences are MNHNS and SASEGT. The CDR3 protein is CATQGVTSTEAFF. CDR3 bases: TGTGCCACCCAGGGGGTTACGAGCACTGAAGCTTTCTTT.

The gene calls are TRBV2 and TRBJ1-2, with D unclear. The V gene's germline CDR1 is SNHLY and CDR2 FYNNEI. The CDR3 has 15 amino acids. V was pared by 3 bases and J by 1 base, with 12 bases between. The CDR3 reads CASSEIGFFNYGYTF. The CDR3 DNA is TGTGCCAGCAGTGAGATCGGCTTCTTTAACTATGGCTACACCTTC.

This rearrangement joins TRBV5-4 to TRBJ1-4; TRBD1 matches 7 bases. The CDR3 has 14 amino acids. Germline CDR1 is SGHNT and CDR2 is YYREEE (reference sequence). Unmatched junction bases numbered 5, after V lost 4 bases and J lost 5 bases. CDR3 nucleotide sequence: TGTGCCAGCAGCCTCGACAGGGCCAATGAAAAACTGTTTTTT. Residues: CASSLDRANEKLFF.

The rearrangement links TRBV27 to TRBJ2-2; TRBD2 aligns across 7 bases. The CDR3 length is 18 residues. Germline CDR1 and CDR2: MNHEY and SMNVEV (reference sequence). V was pared by 6 bases and J by 0 bases, with 13 bases of the junction left unmatched. CDR3 DNA: TGTGCCAGCAGGAGATCAAGCGGGGAGCTCGCGAACACCGGGGAGCTGTTTTTT. Translating gives CASRRSSGELANTGELFF.

V usage is TRBV5-1 and J usage is TRBJ2-3, with 13 positions matching TRBD2. Germline-derived CDR1 and CDR2 are SGHRS and YFSETQ. This CDR3 spans 15 amino acids. The ends lost 4 bases at V and 8 bases at J; junction bases unmatched: 7. CDR3 sequence (DNA): TGCGCCAGCAGCGGACTAGCGGGGGAGGGAGGTACGCAGTATTTT. Translated, it gives CASSGLAGEGGTQYF.

The chain links TRBV14 to TRBJ1-2; maybe TRBD1 (6 bases). Germline assignment: CDR1 SGHDN and CDR2 FVKESK. V lost 5 bases to trimming and J lost 4 bases, with 14 bases between them. The CDR3 length is 14 residues. The CDR3 DNA follows: TGTGCCAGCAGCGTCCCGGGGGGCATCTATGGCTACACCTTC. Amino acids: CASSVPGGIYGYTF.

The chain has TRBV5-1 and TRBJ2-2, with D possibly being TRBD1 (6 bases). The CDR3 is 14 amino acids. Germline CDR1 is SGHRS and CDR2 is YFSETQ. V was cut by 3 bases and J by 4 bases, with 10 bases left in between. The CDR3 here is CASSSQGSTGELFF. CDR3 nucleotides: TGCGCCAGCAGCTCACAGGGAAGCACCGGGGAGCTGTTTTTT.

The chain has TRBV6-1 and TRBJ2-3, with 8 bases matching TRBD1. V shed 6 bases, J shed 0 bases, and the junction held 5 bases outside the gene matches. CDR3 size: 15 residues. Germline lookup yields CDR1 MNHNS and CDR2 SASEGT. The CDR3 loop reads CASRATGGSTDTQYF. The CDR3 DNA is TGTGCCAGCAGGGCCACAGGGGGGAGCACAGATACGCAGTATTTT.

This clone has only one observation. The chain is built from TRBV30 and TRBJ1-1; TRBD1 is a possible D gene (6 bases). The CDR3 is made up of 14 amino acids. Germline CDR1 and CDR2: GTSNPN and SVGIG (reference sequence). Trimming removed 2 bases at V and 1 base at J, with 11 bases between. The CDR3 protein is CAWSRGGRNTEAFF. CDR3 bases: TGTGCCTGGAGTAGAGGGGGGAGGAACACTGAAGCTTTCTTT.

V gene TRBV28 combines with J gene TRBJ1-3; D unresolved. This CDR3 is 17 amino acids long. In germline, CDR1 is MDHEN, CDR2 SYDVKM. Trimming removed 7 bases from V and 1 base from J, with 20 bases in between. As DNA, the CDR3 is TGTGCCAGCACTTCCGTAGGGCCGATTTTATCTGGAAACACCATATATTTT. This codes for CASTSVGPILSGNTIYF.

The genes are TRBV5-1 and TRBJ2-1, with 10 bases matching TRBD2. The V segment lost 3 bases and the J segment 5 bases; nucleotides outside the gene matches: 11. The CDR3 extends over 17 amino acids. Germline CDR1 reads SGHRS; CDR2 reads YFSETQ. The DNA for the CDR3 is TGCGCCAGCAGCTCCATCCTTAGCGGGGGGATTAACAATGAGCAGTTCTTC. Its protein is CASSSILSGGINNEQFF.

In its sample, this clone was seen a few times. Other DNA sequences in the same sample also yield this CDR3. V gene TRBV9 combines with J gene TRBJ2-2; D is possibly TRBD1 (5 bases). Germline values: CDR1 SGDLS, CDR2 YYNGEE. V was clipped by 2 bases and J by 1 base, with 6 bases between them. The length of the CDR3 is 14 residues. The CDR3 DNA follows: TGTGCCAGCAGCGTCACAGGGAACACCGGGGAGCTGTTTTTT. Translated, it gives CASSVTGNTGELFF.

This chain uses TRBV5-1 with TRBJ1-1; 7 bases match TRBD1. The CDR3 has 14 amino acids. Unmatched junction bases numbered 8, after V lost 4 bases and J lost 5 bases. Germline V CDR1 and CDR2: SGHRS, YFSETQ. Here the CDR3 reads CASSENNRGTEAFF. The CDR3, as DNA: TGCGCCAGCAGCGAAAACAACAGGGGTACTGAAGCTTTCTTT.

V and J are TRBV7-2 and TRBJ2-7; D is unresolved. Germline CDR1 is SGHTA and CDR2 is FQGNSA. V shed 0 bases and J shed 1 base, with 4 bases lying between them. This CDR3 region has 13 residues. The DNA of the CDR3 is TGTGCCAGCAGCTTAGCGAGATCCTACGAGCAGTACTTC. This translates into CASSLARSYEQYF.

This clone has only one observation. J is TRBJ1-2 and V is TRBV19; the match to TRBD1 covers 7 bases. This CDR3 comprises 14 residues. Germline lookup yields CDR1 LNHDA and CDR2 SQIVND (reference sequence). V lost 5 bases and J lost 1; bases outside the gene matches: 4. CDR3 residues: CASSPRQGNYGYTF. The CDR3 coding sequence is TGTGCCAGTAGTCCGAGACAGGGTAACTATGGCTACACCTTC.

The chain carries TRBV5-4 and TRBJ2-4, with no clear D. Germline V CDR1 and CDR2: SGHNT, YYREEE (reference sequence). The V end was cut by 2 bases, the J end by 3 bases, with 3 bases between. This CDR3 is 12 amino acids long. CDR3 amino acids: CASSLGKNIQYF. The CDR3 nucleotides are TGTGCCAGCAGCTTAGGCAAAAACATTCAGTACTTC.

CDR3 residues: CASSHNSGQGASNSPLHF. In nucleotides, the CDR3 is TGCGCCAGCAGCCACAATTCCGGGCAGGGGGCCTCAAATTCACCCCTCCACTTT. The chain couples TRBV5-1 to TRBJ1-6; 8 bases are a match to TRBD1. V lost 4 bases and J lost 7; bases outside the gene matches: 16. Germline CDR1 SGHRS, CDR2 YFSETQ. This CDR3 has 18 residues.

The V and J genes are TRBV5-6 and TRBJ1-5, with D unclear. V lost 6 bases and J 2 bases, leaving 15 bases between the germline ends. The CDR3 is made up of 15 amino acids. Per the germline V gene, CDR1 is SGHDT and CDR2 is YYEEEE. CDR3: CASKLRGRRNQPQHF. Here the CDR3 DNA reads TGTGCCAGCAAACTTAGAGGCCGTCGCAATCAGCCCCAGCATTTT. Combining the CDR3 with reference TRBV5-6 and TRBJ1-5 gives the whole variable domain DAGVTQSPTHLIKTRGQQVTLRCSPKSGHDTVSWYQQALGQGPQFIFQYYEEEERQRGNFPDRFSGHQFPNYSSELNVNALLLGDSALYLCASKLRGRRNQPQHFGDGTRLSIL.

The chain joins TRBV7-2 to TRBJ1-1; a weak D match, TRBD1 (6 bases). V gave up 8 bases and J gave up 6 bases, with 16 bases separating them. The germline V gene encodes CDR1 SGHTA and CDR2 FQGNSA. The CDR3 spans 13 residues. CDR3 DNA: TGTGCCAGCCGGCGAGGGGGTGTCGCTGAAGCTTTCTTT. It is translated as CASRRGGVAEAFF.